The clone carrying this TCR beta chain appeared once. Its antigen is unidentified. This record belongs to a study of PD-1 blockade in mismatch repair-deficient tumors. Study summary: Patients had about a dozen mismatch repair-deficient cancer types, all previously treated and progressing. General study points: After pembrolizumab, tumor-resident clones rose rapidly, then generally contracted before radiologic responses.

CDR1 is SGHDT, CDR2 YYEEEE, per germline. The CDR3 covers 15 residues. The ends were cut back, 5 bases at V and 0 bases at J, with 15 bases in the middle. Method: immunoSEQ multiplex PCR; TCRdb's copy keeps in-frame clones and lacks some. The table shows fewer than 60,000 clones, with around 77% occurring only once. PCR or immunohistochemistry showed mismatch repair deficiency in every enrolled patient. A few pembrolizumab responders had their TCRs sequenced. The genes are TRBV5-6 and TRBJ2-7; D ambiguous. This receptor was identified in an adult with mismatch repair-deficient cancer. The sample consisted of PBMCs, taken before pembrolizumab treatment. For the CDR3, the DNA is TGTGCCAGCAGATCCGGACCAACTTTCTCCTACGAGCAGTACTTC. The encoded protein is CASRSGPTFSYEQYF.